The clone carrying this T cell receptor (beta chain) was counted only a few times. The antigen is undetermined. The protocol was immunoSEQ multiplex PCR, while the TCRdb copy is restricted to in-frame clones and leaves out a portion. The sample lists about 85,000 clones, over 80% occurring once. The sample belongs to a study of T cell responses to AZD1222 COVID-19 vaccine. On the study more broadly: Combined were second doses at about 4 or about 12 weeks.

Study observations and caveats: Donors skewed white British and female; clonal diversity was possibly underestimated.

Germline V gene sequence: CDR1 SEHNR, CDR2 FQNEAQ (reference sequence). The CDR3 runs to 12 residues. Trimming shortened V by 5 bases and J by 8 bases, and 9 bases separated the two germline ends. The chain couples TRBV7-9 to TRBJ1-4; D call uncertain. The sample here was peripheral blood, taken on day 0 of AZD1222 vaccination. This sequence originates from an adult in good health. The CDR3 reads CASSVRGEKLFF. In nucleotides, the CDR3 is TGTGCCAGCAGCGTGCGTGGAGAAAAACTGTTTTTT.